This T cell receptor (beta chain) emerged from a study of glioma-infiltrating T cells. Study in general: Approximately 920,000 peripheral T cells were targeted at 4.5- to 10-fold coverage. Study observations and caveats: Non-neoplastic patients had below-expected tissue-blood divergence, while all gliomas exceeded expectation.

This clonotype has a count of ten or more. What it recognizes is unknown. TCR alpha and beta CDR3 regions were amplified from RNA using iRepertoire nested multiplex PCR. TCRdb passed the multiplex PCR reads through MiXCR, listing each CDR3 protein once. This table holds more than 350,000 distinct CDR3 sequences, approximately 42% found once. Sequenced: glioma tissue, nonneoplastic brain tissue, or PBMCs (not recorded which). The sequence derives from a human donor with low-grade glioma or glioblastoma, undergoing nonglioma brain surgery, or in good health (not recorded which).

The CDR3 DNA is TGTGCCAGCAGCCAAGATAGCACAGGGATCGGCTACACCTTC. This gives the protein CASSQDSTGIGYTF. The V call is TRBV4-2, the J call TRBJ1-2; weak D call: TRBD1 (6 bases). CDR1 LGHNA and CDR2 YNFKEQ come from the germline V gene. The CDR3 sequence is 14 residues long. V lost 0 bases, J lost 8 bases, and 13 bases lay in between.